One and the same sample provided the 17 T cell receptor beta chains below, sequenced in a study of tumor-infiltrating lymphocytes in primary liver carcinoma. A primer matching the constant region was used to make TCR beta cDNA from 500 to 600 ng of total RNA. For TCR beta, libraries were produced by three nested multiplex PCR rounds using slightly modified ARM-PCR. TRBV1-TRBV30 forward primers paired with a C-beta reverse primer were used in the first two PCR rounds, which ran roughly 9 cycles each. One entry per CDR3 protein results from TCRdb running MiXCR on the multiplex PCR reads. The sample yields 90,000 to 110,000 distinct CDR3 sequences, roughly 85% seen once. Bulk tissue was left unsorted, and RNA and DNA were co-extracted from about 21-30 mg of it. The sample consisted of liver tumor tissue from sampling region 3. Stated subset: tumor region T3, left-lateral pole. These receptors originate from a man between 35 and 55 years old with primary liver carcinoma and hepatitis B virus infection.

This chain links TRBV6-5 with TRBJ2-2; 8 nucleotides align to TRBD2. This CDR3 region has 18 residues. V lost 8 bases to trimming and J lost 8 bases; unmatched junction nucleotides: 22. Germline V gene data show CDR1 as MNHEY and CDR2 as SVGAGI. The CDR3 nucleotides read TGTGCCAGCGCATCGATCCTCGGGACGAGCGGGAGAGGTGGGGAGCTGTTTTTT. Its protein is CASASILGTSGRGGELFF.

J is TRBJ2-7 and V is TRBV11-2; D unclear. The CDR3 totals 15 residues. Germline lookup yields CDR1 SGHAT and CDR2 FQNNGV. V gave up 7 bases and J gave up 8 bases, with 24 bases separating them. CDR3 in amino acids: CASNSGRLYTRKQYF. Written as DNA, the CDR3 is TGTGCCAGCAACTCCGGACGGCTTTACACGCGCAAGCAGTACTTC.

Remarks on this clonotype: Its ends do not fully match the called genes, so a read error is possible. The gene calls are TRBV11-2 and TRBJ2-6; D might be TRBD1 or TRBD2, each matching 5 bases. The germline V gene encodes CDR1 SGHAT and CDR2 FQNNGV. The CDR3 runs 15 residues. The DNA of the CDR3 is TGTACCGCCCAGCGGCCGCGCTCTGGGGCCAACATCCTGACTTTC. As protein: CTAQRPRSGANILTF.

Only one count was recorded for this clonotype. The V and J genes are TRBV24-1 and TRBJ2-1; D remains ambiguous. The V end was cut by 6 bases, the J end by 9 bases, with 8 bases between. The germline V gene has CDR1 KGHDR and CDR2 SFDVKD. The CDR3 consists of 11 residues. CDR3: CATSNSIEQFF. CDR3 DNA: TGTGCCACCAGTAATAGTATTGAGCAGTTCTTC.

This chain connects TRBV29-1 to TRBJ2-5; 7 bases line up with TRBD2. CDR3 length: 13 residues. Germline assignment: CDR1 SQVTM and CDR2 ANQGSEA. The V gene end was trimmed by 0 bases and the J gene end by 9 bases; junction bases not matched to a gene: 7. The CDR3 here is CSVEDSVREAQYF. The CDR3 nucleotides read TGCAGCGTTGAAGATTCGGTTCGGGAGGCCCAGTACTTC.

The V gene is TRBV7-9, the J gene TRBJ2-7; 9 bases line up with TRBD2. The germline CDR1 and CDR2 sequences are SEHNR and FQNEAQ (reference sequence). The CDR3 runs to 14 residues. The CDR3 nucleotides read TGTGTCAACAGGCTGGGACTAGCTCTCTACGAGCAGTACTTC. Its translation is CVNRLGLALYEQYF.

This chain joins TRBV27 and TRBJ2-5, with unresolved D. Trimming shortened V by 6 bases and J by 3 bases, and 11 bases separated the two germline ends. The length of the CDR3 is 13 residues. CDR1 and CDR2 from the germline V gene are MNHEY and SMNVEV (reference sequence). Written as DNA, the CDR3 is TGTGCCAGCAGCCCTTACCAAAAAGAGACCCAGTACTTC. Residues: CASSPYQKETQYF.

This clonotype has ten or more counts. The chain is built from TRBV7-9 and TRBJ1-2, with 12 bases fitting TRBD1. The CDR3 has 15 amino acids. The ends lost 3 bases at V and 7 bases at J; junction bases unmatched: 6. Germline CDR1 reads SEHNR; CDR2 reads FQNEAQ (reference sequence). The CDR3 sequence: CASSFPGQGAGGYTF. For the CDR3, the DNA is TGTGCCAGCAGCTTCCCGGGACAGGGGGCAGGTGGCTACACCTTC.

Regarding this clonotype: Mismatch with germline at one junction end may stem from a read error. The chain uses TRBV12-3 or TRBV12-4 and TRBJ2-7, with D unclear. This CDR3 has 13 amino acids. The CDR3 loop reads CTSSFVHAYEQYF. CDR3 in DNA: TGTACCAGCAGTTTCGTCCACGCCTACGAGCAGTACTTC.

Concerning this clonotype itself: The junction departs from germline at one end; a sequencing error may be responsible. The chain combines TRBV6-1 with TRBJ2-2; 10 bases align to TRBD2. This CDR3 has 17 amino acids. The germline V gene encodes CDR1 MNHNS and CDR2 SASEGT. In DNA, the CDR3 is TGTGCCACGACACTTCGGACTAGCGGAGTCAACACAGGGGAGCTGTTTTTT. Protein: CATTLRTSGVNTGELFF.

On this clonotype: Since the CDR3 does not end with the conserved phenylalanine or tryptophan, this likely comes from a read error. The rearrangement links TRBV11-3 to TRBJ2-1; 9 bases match TRBD2. Germline CDR1 reads SGHNT; CDR2 reads YENEEA. The CDR3 spans 16 residues. CDR3 nucleotides: TGTGCCTGCAGCCTCGATAGCGGGAGCGGGCACTATGAGCAGTTCTCC. Translated, it gives CACSLDSGSGHYEQFS.

As for this clonotype: An end of the junction does not agree with germline; a read error may underlie this. The chain employs TRBV5-8 and TRBJ2-7; 11 bases map to TRBD1. CDR1 and CDR2 from the germline V gene are SGHTS and YDEGEE. The CDR3 sequence is 15 residues long. The CDR3 bases are TGTGCCATCAGCTTACACGGACAGGGGGCCTACGAGCAATACTTC. The encoded protein is CAISLHGQGAYEQYF.

On this clonotype: An end of the junction does not agree with germline; a read error may underlie this. The CDR3, as DNA: TGTGCCCGCAGTTACATGGGAACGGGACTAGCTGGAGCTAAGTCAGGGGAGCTGTTTTTT. As protein: CARSYMGTGLAGAKSGELFF. V usage is TRBV6-6 and J usage is TRBJ2-2; TRBD2 matches at 9 bases. The CDR3 is made up of 20 amino acids. The germline V gene encodes CDR1 MNHNY and CDR2 SVGAGI (reference sequence).

As to this clonotype: The conserved final phenylalanine or tryptophan is absent from the CDR3, which likely points to a read error. V and J are TRBV6-4 and TRBJ2-3; TRBD1 might be the D (6 bases). V gave up 3 bases and J gave up 2 bases, with 12 bases separating them. CDR1 MRHNA and CDR2 SNTAGT come from the germline V gene. The CDR3 has 15 amino acids. Here the CDR3 reads CASSEGASLTDTQYL. CDR3 coding DNA: TGTGCCAGCAGTGAGGGGGCATCCCTCACAGATACGCAGTATCTT.

The rearrangement links TRBV7-9 to TRBJ2-2; 9 bases map to TRBD1. V lost 11 bases to trimming and J lost 8 bases; unmatched junction nucleotides: 15. CDR1 and CDR2 from the germline V gene are SEHNR and FQNEAQ (reference sequence). The CDR3 covers 15 residues. The CDR3 DNA is TGTGCCGGTAGCGCCGGGACAGGGATGGCAGGGGAGCTGTTTTTT. This codes for CAGSAGTGMAGELFF.

The chain has TRBV6-2 or TRBV6-3 and TRBJ1-1; D possibly corresponds to TRBD1 (5 bases). CDR3 length: 13 residues. V was shortened by 11 bases and J by 4 bases, with 17 bases between the two germline ends. Germline CDR1 and CDR2: MNHEY and SVGEGT. CDR3 nucleotides: TGTGCCGGCCGACTGACAGAAAGCACTGAAGCTTTCTTT. Protein sequence: CAGRLTESTEAFF.

With regard to this clonotype: Without the conserved terminal phenylalanine or tryptophan, this CDR3 likely stems from a read error. The DNA is left out, because the CDR3 cannot be placed on it with certainty; the CDR3 is given as TCRdb lists it. The chain links TRBV6-5 to TRBJ1-1. Germline CDR1 reads MNHEY; CDR2 reads SVGAGI. From its first to its last residue, the CDR3 has 14 amino acids. This CDR3 reads CDSSYQRAYAEAFY.